One sample yielded the 15 T cell receptor beta chains listed below, sequenced in a study of blood T cell repertoires in COVID-19. Assay used: immunoSEQ multiplex PCR; TCRdb lists only in-frame clones, some missing. The repertoire includes 150,000 to 250,000 clones, around 95% of them detected once, and about 0.76% sits in the top ten. Sequences were obtained from peripheral blood. The receptor set was obtained from a man aged 25-45 years with COVID-19, enrolled during active disease.

This clone was found once. This chain connects TRBV10-3 to TRBJ2-2; 10 bases are a match to TRBD1. The length of the CDR3 is 17 residues. The V and J ends lost 6 bases and 5 bases, in that order; junction bases with no gene match: 12. Germline-derived CDR1 and CDR2 are ENHRY and SYGVKD. CDR3 sequence reads: CAISSRQGAGVTGELFF. In DNA form, the CDR3 reads TGTGCCATCAGCTCCCGACAGGGGGCAGGGGTAACCGGGGAGCTGTTTTTT.

The V and J genes are TRBV30 and TRBJ1-3; 9 nucleotides agree with TRBD1. This CDR3 is built from 15 residues. V was pared by 3 bases and J by 4 bases, with 7 bases of the junction left unmatched. CDR1 is GTSNPN and CDR2 is SVGIG in the germline V gene (reference sequence). Written as DNA, the CDR3 is TGTGCCTGGAGCCGTACGGGGACAGGGGGAAACACCATATATTTT. Its translation: CAWSRTGTGGNTIYF.

V is TRBV7-9 and J is TRBJ2-3; the D gene is possibly TRBD1 (6 bases). V was shortened by 6 bases and J by 5 bases, with 9 bases between the two germline ends. This CDR3 has 12 residues. Germline assignment: CDR1 SEHNR and CDR2 FQNEAQ (reference sequence). The CDR3 coding sequence is TGTGCCAGCAGTCTGACAGGAGATACGCAGTATTTT. It translates to CASSLTGDTQYF.

V is TRBV5-4 and J is TRBJ2-5, with a possible D match to TRBD2 (6 bases). Trimming took off 2 bases at V and 4 bases at J, with 9 bases between the two ends. This CDR3 is built from 13 residues. CDR1 SGHNT and CDR2 YYREEE come from the germline V gene (reference sequence). The CDR3 nucleotides are TGTGCCAGCAGCTTCGGGGGTGGAGAGACCCAGTACTTC. This codes for CASSFGGGETQYF.

Written as DNA, the CDR3 is TGTGCCAGCAGCACCCGTGGACTCACAGATACGCAGTATTTT. This encodes CASSTRGLTDTQYF. The genes are TRBV28 and TRBJ2-3, with D possibly matching TRBD2 (5 bases). The germline gives CDR1 MDHEN, CDR2 SYDVKM. This CDR3 contains 14 residues. V lost 6 bases, J lost 2 bases, and 12 bases lay in between.

V gene TRBV20-1 combines with J gene TRBJ1-3; no definite D call. The CDR3 consists of 14 residues. The V end lost 3 bases, the J end lost 0 bases, and 9 bases lay between the germline ends. From germline, CDR1 is DFQATT and CDR2 SNEGSKA (reference sequence). CDR3 sequence: CSASGGSSGNTIYF. For the CDR3, the DNA is TGCAGTGCTAGTGGCGGGAGCTCTGGAAACACCATATATTTT.

The table lists this clone with a count of one. Sequence at one end of the junction differs from germline and may be a read error. V and J are TRBV6-5 and TRBJ1-3, with a weak D call TRBD1 (5 bases). Germline lookup yields CDR1 MNHEY and CDR2 SVGAGI. This CDR3 spans 14 amino acids. CDR3 in DNA: TGTGCCAGCGAATCCTCAGGGTCTGGCAACACCATATATTTT. Protein product: CASESSGSGNTIYF.

The chain couples TRBV10-1 to TRBJ1-6; D is uncertain. The CDR3 runs to 14 residues. Germline values: CDR1 WNHNN, CDR2 SYGVQD (reference sequence). Deletions cut 6 bases from V and 10 bases from J, with 16 bases between. CDR3 sequence (DNA): TGCGCCAGCAGGTCTGGGTTGAAGAGGTCACCCCTCCACTTT. This encodes CASRSGLKRSPLHF.

The chain uses TRBV9 and TRBJ2-1, with 12 bases fitting TRBD2. The J segment lost 7 bases and the V segment lost 0 bases, leaving 5 bases of the junction unmatched. Germline V gives CDR1 SGDLS, CDR2 YYNGEE. CDR3 length: 16 residues. The CDR3 loop reads CASSVAGLAGLNEQFF. CDR3 nucleotide sequence: TGTGCCAGCAGCGTAGCTGGACTAGCGGGGCTGAATGAGCAGTTCTTC.

The chain links TRBV6-1 to TRBJ1-2; 9 nucleotides line up with TRBD1. Germline values: CDR1 MNHNS, CDR2 SASEGT. The CDR3 has 16 amino acids. Trimming cost V 2 bases and J 2 bases; bases outside gene matches: 6. The CDR3 protein is CASSELGGQGNYGYTF. CDR3 DNA: TGTGCCAGCAGTGAACTCGGGGGACAGGGAAACTATGGCTACACCTTC.

The chain employs TRBV27 and TRBJ1-2; D may be TRBD1 (6 bases). V was clipped by 5 bases and J by 4 bases, with 20 bases between them. Germline V gives CDR1 MNHEY, CDR2 SMNVEV (reference sequence). The CDR3 runs to 16 residues. CDR3 DNA sequence: TGTGCCAGCAGTCGACACAACAGGGACCAGGGCTATGGCTACACCTTC. Encoded protein: CASSRHNRDQGYGYTF.

V gene TRBV5-4 combines with J gene TRBJ1-2, with TRBD1 matching over 8 bases. Germline CDR1 reads SGHNT; CDR2 reads YYREEE (reference sequence). This CDR3 is built from 13 residues. Trimming took 2 bases from V and 6 from J; bases not matched to a gene: 3. DNA of the CDR3: TGTGCCAGCAGCTTCCAGGGACAGGATGGCTACACCTTC. The encoded protein is CASSFQGQDGYTF.

In DNA form, the CDR3 reads TGTGCCAGTATCCAGGGTCACATGAACACTGAAGCTTTCTTT. This encodes CASIQGHMNTEAFF. The chain carries TRBV19 and TRBJ1-1; perhaps TRBD1 as D (5 bases). V lost 7 bases and J 0 bases, leaving 12 bases between the germline ends. The CDR3 length is 14 residues. The germline V gene encodes CDR1 LNHDA and CDR2 SQIVND (reference sequence).

The V and J genes are TRBV6-1 and TRBJ1-5; no clear D gene. Germline CDR1 reads MNHNS; CDR2 reads SASEGT. V dropped 0 bases and J dropped 5 bases, with 11 bases sitting between them. The CDR3 loop spans 15 amino acids. This chain's CDR3 is CASSEASAFYQPQHF. In DNA, the CDR3 is TGTGCCAGCAGTGAAGCGTCCGCGTTCTATCAGCCCCAGCATTTT.

This sequence joins TRBV9 and TRBJ2-7; possible D gene TRBD2, 7 bases. Germline V gene sequence: CDR1 SGDLS, CDR2 YYNGEE. The CDR3 runs 17 residues. The V end lost 0 bases, the J end lost 6 bases, and 22 bases lay between the germline ends. The CDR3 protein is CASSVEGGGPLFSEQYF. The DNA of the CDR3 is TGTGCCAGCAGCGTAGAGGGGGGGGGACCACTCTTTAGCGAGCAGTACTTC.